This T cell receptor (beta chain) was sequenced during a study of CD8 T cells in Susac syndrome. RNA in amounts of roughly 0.5 to 1 ug was reverse transcribed with random hexamers. The TCR beta CDR3 was amplified by immunoSEQ multiplex PCR across 54 Vbeta, 13 Jbeta. TCRdb reanalysed the immunoSEQ multiplex PCR reads using MiXCR and keeps one entry per CDR3 protein. The table includes some 100,000 distinct CDR3 sequences, under 95% detected once. About this clonotype itself: Antigen unknown.

CD8+ and CD4+ T cells circulating in blood were sequenced for TCR beta. Negative isolation was used for CD8+ and CD4+ T cells and FACS enrichment for TEMRA cells. This CDR3 has 18 residues. The germline V gene has CDR1 SGHTA and CDR2 FQGNSA. The J segment lost 0 bases and the V segment lost 4 bases, leaving 9 bases of the junction unmatched. Study results and limitations: It was acknowledged in the study that its TCR sequencing and HLA analysis involved a relatively small number of individuals.

The sequence derives from a human donor in good health. Sequencing was done on a sample of CD8+ T cells from PBMCs. The V and J genes are TRBV7-2 and TRBJ2-5, with TRBD2 matching 12 bases. In DNA form, the CDR3 reads TGTGCCAGCAGCTCTGAGGGACTAGCGGGCGTGAACCAAGAGACCCAGTACTTC. Translated: CASSSEGLAGVNQETQYF.